Sequencing of this T cell receptor beta chain was carried out in a study of identical twins. Broader study findings: Twin pairs had excess sharing that was weaker in beta out-of-frame sequences. Reduced insertions were recorded for abundant cord blood beta clonotypes, with no such pattern in memory repertoires.

TCRdb used MiXCR to reprocess the 5' RACE reads, holding one entry per CDR3 protein. The data hold under 250,000 distinct CDR3 sequences, with approximately 9% observed a single time. This clonotype was picked up many times. Its antigen is as yet unknown. Compared with germline, one end of the junction differs, possibly owing to a read error. CDR3 length: 16 amino acids. The rearrangement links TRBV12-3 or TRBV12-4 to TRBJ2-7; the match to TRBD2 covers 11 bases. Sequenced sample: memory (CD45RO+) T cells sorted from blood. The receptor comes from a young woman in good health. In DNA form, the CDR3 reads TGTGCCAGCAGTATAGCGGGGGGGGTCGGGTCCTACGAGCAGTACTTC. Translation: CASSIAGGVGSYEQYF.